This T cell receptor beta chain was retrieved from a study of response to subunit inactivated influenza vaccine. Remarks on this clonotype: Its antigen is not known.

TCRdb processed the RT-PCR reads anew with MiXCR; each CDR3 protein has one entry. The sample holds 200,000 to 300,000 distinct CDR3 sequences, less than 15% seen once. Findings and caveats of the study: Few additional T cells are recruited per seasonal influenza vaccination, authors suggested.

The V gene's germline CDR1 is LGHNA and CDR2 YNFKEQ. V lost 7 bases, J lost 4 bases, and 17 bases stayed unmatched. CDR3 length: 17 amino acids. The receptor was isolated from a man in his fifties who received an inactivated influenza vaccine. The sequencing here drew on non-naive T cells sorted from PBMCs, taken about 14 days before vaccination. The genes are TRBV4-2 and TRBJ2-3; 7 bases align to TRBD2. The CDR3 region is CASTKDVGSSGADTQYF. CDR3 bases: TGTGCCAGCACCAAAGACGTAGGGTCTAGCGGAGCAGATACGCAGTATTTT.